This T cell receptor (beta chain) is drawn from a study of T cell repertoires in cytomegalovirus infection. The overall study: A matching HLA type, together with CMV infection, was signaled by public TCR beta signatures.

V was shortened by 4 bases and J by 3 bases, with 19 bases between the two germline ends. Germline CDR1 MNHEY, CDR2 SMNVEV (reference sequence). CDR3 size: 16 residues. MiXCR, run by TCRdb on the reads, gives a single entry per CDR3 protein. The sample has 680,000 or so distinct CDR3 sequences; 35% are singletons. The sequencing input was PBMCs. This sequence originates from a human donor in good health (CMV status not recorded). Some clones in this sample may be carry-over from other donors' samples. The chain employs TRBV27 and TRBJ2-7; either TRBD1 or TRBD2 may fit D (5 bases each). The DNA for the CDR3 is TGTGCCAGCAGTTCCGAGAGGGGTAGGGATGTCTACGAGCAGTACTTC. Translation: CASSSERGRDVYEQYF.